Shown below are 23 T cell receptor beta chains from a single sample sequenced in a study of blood T cell repertoires in COVID-19. Here immunoSEQ multiplex PCR was the method, and the copy in TCRdb shows in-frame clones only, minus some. This table has over 55,000 clones, roughly 80% appearing once. The sample was peripheral blood. The source is a woman aged 55 to 70 with acute or convalescent COVID-19.

The chain links TRBV9 to TRBJ2-1; D is possibly TRBD1 (6 bases). The CDR3 runs to 12 residues. Germline CDR1 reads SGDLS; CDR2 reads YYNGEE. V lost 5 bases and J 7 bases, leaving 10 bases between the germline ends. The CDR3 coding sequence is TGTGCCAGCAGAGCTAGGGGGAATGAGCAGTTCTTC. Amino acid sequence: CASRARGNEQFF.

The rearrangement links TRBV19 to TRBJ1-4, with D unresolved. V was shortened by 3 bases and J by 8 bases, with 10 bases between the two germline ends. The CDR3 spans 13 residues. The germline V gene encodes CDR1 LNHDA and CDR2 SQIVND (reference sequence). The CDR3 loop is CASSMIFREKLFF. In nucleotides, the CDR3 is TGTGCCAGTAGTATGATCTTTCGGGAAAAACTGTTTTTT.

The chain is built from TRBV13 and TRBJ2-3, with a weak D call TRBD2 (5 bases). The CDR3 spans 16 residues. Per the germline V gene, CDR1 is PRHDT and CDR2 is FYEKMQ (reference sequence). Trimming cost V 1 base and J 1 base, with 12 bases left between them. CDR3 sequence reads: CASSLDGSKGTDTQYF. CDR3 coding DNA: TGTGCCAGCAGCTTAGATGGGAGCAAGGGCACAGATACGCAGTATTTT.

CDR3 protein: CATRDRDHQPQHF. CDR3 bases: TGTGCCACCCGGGACAGGGACCATCAGCCCCAGCATTTT. The chain is built from TRBV10-3 and TRBJ1-5; 9 bases fit TRBD1. The CDR3 has 13 residues. Germline loops: CDR1 ENHRY, CDR2 SYGVKD. The V segment lost 10 bases and the J segment 5 bases; nucleotides outside the gene matches: 6.

The rearrangement links TRBV5-4 to TRBJ1-2; D may be TRBD1 (5 bases). The germline CDR1 and CDR2 sequences are SGHNT and YYREEE (reference sequence). The V and J ends lost 7 bases and 0 bases respectively, with 13 bases between them. CDR3 length: 14 amino acids. The CDR3 reads CASWGGETNYGYTF. The CDR3 coding sequence is TGTGCCAGCTGGGGGGGGGAAACTAACTATGGCTACACCTTC.

V usage is TRBV5-6 and J usage is TRBJ1-5; D is undetermined. Per the germline V gene, CDR1 is SGHDT and CDR2 is YYEEEE. V gave up 0 bases and J gave up 1 base, with 5 bases separating them. CDR3 length equals 14 residues. CDR3 in amino acids: CASSLDGSNQPQHF. CDR3 DNA sequence: TGTGCCAGCAGCTTGGATGGCAGCAATCAGCCCCAGCATTTT.

The CDR3 reads CASSRRRGETQYF. The CDR3 nucleotides read TGTGCCAGCAGTCGCCGGCGGGGAGAGACCCAGTACTTC. V gene TRBV6-2 or TRBV6-3 combines with J gene TRBJ2-5; a possible D gene is TRBD2 (6 bases). The V end lost 5 bases, the J end lost 4 bases, and 11 bases lay between the germline ends. Germline V gene sequence: CDR1 MNHEY, CDR2 SVGEGT. The CDR3 extends over 13 amino acids.

The chain carries TRBV11-1 and TRBJ2-1, with TRBD2 matching 8 bases. The CDR3 runs to 15 residues. V lost 2 bases to trimming and J lost 0 bases; unmatched junction nucleotides: 0. In germline, CDR1 is SGHAT, CDR2 FQDESV (reference sequence). The CDR3 loop reads CASSLRGGSYNEQFF. The CDR3 region has the DNA TGTGCCAGCAGCTTACGGGGGGGCTCCTACAATGAGCAGTTCTTC.

The chain's CDR3 is CASSVRGRDSDEQYF. The CDR3 DNA reads TGTGCCAGCAGCGTAAGGGGCCGGGACTCTGACGAGCAGTACTTC. V usage is TRBV9 and J usage is TRBJ2-7, with D tentatively TRBD2 (6 bases). Trimming removed 1 base at V and 5 bases at J, with 16 bases between. Germline V gene sequence: CDR1 SGDLS, CDR2 YYNGEE. The CDR3 length is 15 residues.

The chain combines TRBV11-2 with TRBJ1-5; 12 bases map to TRBD1. The V gene end was trimmed by 5 bases and the J gene end by 7 bases; junction bases not matched to a gene: 6. The V gene's germline CDR1 is SGHAT and CDR2 FQNNGV. The CDR3 is made up of 15 amino acids. CDR3: CASSPGTGGAQPQHF. The DNA for the CDR3 is TGTGCCAGCAGCCCCGGGACAGGGGGCGCACAGCCCCAGCATTTT.

The table lists this clone with a count of one. The rearrangement links TRBV7-9 to TRBJ2-1; no clear D. Per germline, CDR1 SEHNR and CDR2 FQNEAQ (reference sequence). The CDR3 is 12 residues long. V dropped 2 bases and J dropped 8 bases, with 7 bases sitting between them. CDR3: CASSLIRDEQFF. For the CDR3, the DNA is TGTGCCAGCAGCTTAATTCGCGATGAGCAGTTCTTC.

This chain connects TRBV19 to TRBJ2-1, with 10 bases identical to TRBD2. The junction had 4 bases not matched to a gene; V was cut back by 3 bases and J by 8 bases. This CDR3 comprises 14 residues. Germline V gene sequence: CDR1 LNHDA, CDR2 SQIVND (reference sequence). The CDR3 sequence is CASSMGLARDEQFF. The CDR3 DNA sequence: TGTGCCAGTAGTATGGGACTAGCGCGGGATGAGCAGTTCTTC.

The sample holds one count of this clone. The chain uses TRBV12-3 or TRBV12-4 and TRBJ1-6; no firm D call. There are 13 residues in the CDR3. Trimming shortened V by 4 bases and J by 9 bases, and 10 bases separated the two germline ends. CDR3 loop: CASSSGLSSPLHF. DNA for the CDR3: TGTGCCAGCAGTTCCGGACTTAGTTCACCCCTCCACTTT.

This CDR3 reads CASSPDRAIGSEAFF. For the CDR3, the DNA is TGCGCCAGCAGCCCGGACAGGGCGATAGGTTCTGAAGCTTTCTTT. The chain combines TRBV5-1 with TRBJ1-1, with 8 bases matching TRBD1. The germline CDR1 and CDR2 sequences are SGHRS and YFSETQ. This CDR3 has 15 residues. V gave up 4 bases and J gave up 6 bases; unmatched junction bases: 11.

The gene calls are TRBV14 and TRBJ2-1; 7 bases are a match to TRBD1. The CDR3 is 16 residues long. Germline-derived CDR1 and CDR2 are SGHDN and FVKESK. V was clipped by 3 bases and J by 3 bases; unmatched bases: 8. The CDR3 loop is CASSHRTGKLYNEQFF. The CDR3 DNA reads as TGTGCCAGCAGCCACCGGACAGGTAAACTCTACAATGAGCAGTTCTTC.

This clone was detected only a few times. Within the sample, other DNA sequences also encode this same CDR3. The V gene is TRBV5-5, the J gene TRBJ1-1; D not resolved. The CDR3 covers 13 residues. V lost 2 bases and J lost 5, with 10 bases in between. Germline CDR1 and CDR2: SGHKS and YYEKEE (reference sequence). The CDR3: CASSFGLGTEAFF. DNA of the CDR3: TGTGCCAGCAGCTTCGGACTGGGGACTGAAGCTTTCTTT.

The chain's CDR3 is CASSHDSSSYNEQFF. The CDR3 nucleotides are TGTGCCAGCAGCCACGACAGTAGCTCCTACAATGAGCAGTTCTTC. The chain has TRBV11-1 and TRBJ2-1, with a possible D match to TRBD1 (5 bases). V was shortened by 5 bases and J by 0 bases, with 11 bases between the two germline ends. The V gene's germline CDR1 is SGHAT and CDR2 FQDESV (reference sequence). This CDR3 has 15 amino acids.

J is TRBJ2-7 and V is TRBV6-1; D possibly corresponds to TRBD2 (5 bases). The V and J ends lost 2 bases and 5 bases respectively, with 10 bases between them. Germline-derived CDR1 and CDR2 are MNHNS and SASEGT. CDR3 size: 13 residues. The CDR3 DNA is TGTGCCAGCAGTGAATGGGGAGCGGACGAGCAGTACTTC. Protein: CASSEWGADEQYF.

The rearrangement links TRBV9 to TRBJ2-1, with 8 bases that match TRBD2. Germline V lookup: CDR1 SGDLS, CDR2 YYNGEE. The J segment lost 9 bases and the V segment lost 0 bases, leaving 11 bases of the junction unmatched. CDR3 length: 16 residues. The DNA of the CDR3 is TGTGCCAGCAGCGTAGCTTGGACGGGGGGGTTAGGTGAGCAGTTCTTC. It codes for CASSVAWTGGLGEQFF.

The chain joins TRBV7-2 to TRBJ1-1; D possibly corresponds to TRBD1 (5 bases). Trimming shortened V by 5 bases and J by 0 bases, and 10 bases separated the two germline ends. CDR3 length: 14 residues. Germline V gene data show CDR1 as SGHTA and CDR2 as FQGNSA. CDR3 loop: CASSKGLMNTEAFF. Here the CDR3 DNA reads TGTGCCAGCAGCAAGGGACTAATGAACACTGAAGCTTTCTTT.

The chain combines TRBV12-3 or TRBV12-4 with TRBJ1-4, with 7 bases fitting TRBD1. The CDR3 has 12 residues. After removal of 7 bases from V and 13 bases from J, the junction contained 9 bases not matched to a gene. CDR3 in amino acids: CASTHRDSVLFF. In DNA, the CDR3 is TGTGCCAGCACCCATAGGGACAGTGTACTGTTTTTT.

The chain recombines TRBV11-3 with TRBJ2-3; D is perhaps TRBD2 (6 bases). V was pared by 3 bases and J by 2 bases, with 12 bases between. The CDR3 runs 15 residues. The germline gives CDR1 SGHNT, CDR2 YENEEA. CDR3 sequence (DNA): TGTGCCAGCAGCTTCAGCGGGCACTTCACAGATACGCAGTATTTT. Translation: CASSFSGHFTDTQYF.

This clone was seen more than once but under ten times. This chain uses TRBV5-1 with TRBJ2-5; TRBD2 agrees at 8 bases. CDR3 length equals 16 residues. The germline gives CDR1 SGHRS, CDR2 YFSETQ. With V trimmed by 2 bases and J by 5 bases, 11 bases remained unmatched. Here the CDR3 DNA reads TGCGCCAGCAGCTTCCGGGCGGGGGGTCCTGTTGAGACCCAGTACTTC. It specifies CASSFRAGGPVETQYF. The full variable domain, with the rest looked up from reference TRBV5-1 and TRBJ2-5, is KAGVTQTPRYLIKTRGQQVTLSCSPISGHRSVSWYQQTPGQGLQFLFEYFSETQRNKGNFPGRFSGRQFSNSRSEMNVSTLELGDSALYLCASSFRAGGPVETQYFGPGTRLLVL.